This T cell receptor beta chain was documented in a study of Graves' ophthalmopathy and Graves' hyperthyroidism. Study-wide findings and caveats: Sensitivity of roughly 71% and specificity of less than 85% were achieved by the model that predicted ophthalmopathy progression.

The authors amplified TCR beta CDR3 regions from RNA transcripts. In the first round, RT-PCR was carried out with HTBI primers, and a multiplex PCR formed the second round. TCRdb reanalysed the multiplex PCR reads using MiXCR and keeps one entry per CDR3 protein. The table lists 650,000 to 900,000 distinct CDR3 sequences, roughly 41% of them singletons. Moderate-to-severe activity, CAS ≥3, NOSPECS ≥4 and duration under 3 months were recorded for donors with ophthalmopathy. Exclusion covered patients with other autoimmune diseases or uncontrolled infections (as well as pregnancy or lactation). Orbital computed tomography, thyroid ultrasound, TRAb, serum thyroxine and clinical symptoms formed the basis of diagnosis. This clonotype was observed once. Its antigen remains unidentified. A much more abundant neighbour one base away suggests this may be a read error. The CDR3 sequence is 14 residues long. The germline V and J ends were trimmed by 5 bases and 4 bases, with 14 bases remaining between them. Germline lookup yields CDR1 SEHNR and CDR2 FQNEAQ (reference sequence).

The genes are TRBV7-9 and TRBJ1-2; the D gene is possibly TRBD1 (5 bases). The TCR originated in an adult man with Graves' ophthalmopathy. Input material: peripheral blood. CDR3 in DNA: TGTGCCAGCAGCGTACCGGGGGAACTCTATGGCTACACCTTC. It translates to CASSVPGELYGYTF.